This T cell receptor beta chain emerged from a study of cytomegalovirus exposure and HLA in healthy donors. Vbeta (60) and Jbeta (13) primers were used in the PCR. The protocol was immunoSEQ multiplex PCR, while the TCRdb copy is restricted to in-frame clones and leaves out a portion. The repertoire holds about 150,000 clones, nearly 80% seen once, with roughly 13% in the top ten. CDR3 length: 16 amino acids. V dropped 5 bases and J dropped 2; count of bases not matched to a gene: 5. Germline-derived CDR1 and CDR2 are SEHNR and FQNEAQ (reference sequence). The source of this sequence is a man aged 25 to 40 in good health and CMV-seropositive. Source material: PBMCs. V usage is TRBV7-9 and J usage is TRBJ2-1; 11 bases match TRBD1. CDR3 nucleotides: TGTGCCAGCAGCCCCCCGGGACAGGGGGCCTACAATGAGCAGTTCTTC. Translation: CASSPPGQGAYNEQFF.